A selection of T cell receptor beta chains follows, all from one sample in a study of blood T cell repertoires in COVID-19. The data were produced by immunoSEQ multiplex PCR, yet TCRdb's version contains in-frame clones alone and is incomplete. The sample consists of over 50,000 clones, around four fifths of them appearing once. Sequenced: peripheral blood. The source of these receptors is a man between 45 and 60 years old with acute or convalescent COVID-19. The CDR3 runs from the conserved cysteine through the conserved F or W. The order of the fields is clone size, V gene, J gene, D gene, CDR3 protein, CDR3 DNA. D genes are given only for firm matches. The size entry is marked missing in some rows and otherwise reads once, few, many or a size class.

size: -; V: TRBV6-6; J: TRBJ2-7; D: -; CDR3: CASRKPSSSEQYF; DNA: TGTGCCAGCAGAAAACCTTCAAGCTCCGAGCAGTACTTC
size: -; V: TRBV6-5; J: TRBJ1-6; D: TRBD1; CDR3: CASGRDRGNSPLHF; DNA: TGTGCCAGCGGGCGGGACAGGGGTAATTCACCCCTCCACTTT
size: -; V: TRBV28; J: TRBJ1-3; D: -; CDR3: CASTNAGRLDTIYF; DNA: TGTGCCAGCACTAATGCGGGACGGCTAGACACCATATATTTT
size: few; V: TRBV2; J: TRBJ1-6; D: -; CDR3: CATPVGGRGSPLHF; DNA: TGTGCCACCCCTGTCGGGGGGCGTGGGTCACCCCTCCACTTT
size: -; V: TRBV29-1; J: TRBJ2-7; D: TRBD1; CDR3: CSVVARGQNWEQYF; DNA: TGCAGCGTTGTTGCCAGGGGGCAAAATTGGGAGCAGTACTTC
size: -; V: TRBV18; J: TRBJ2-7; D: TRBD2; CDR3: CASSPLTSGGSYEQYF; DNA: TGTGCCAGCTCACCTCTTACTAGCGGGGGGAGCTACGAGCAGTACTTC
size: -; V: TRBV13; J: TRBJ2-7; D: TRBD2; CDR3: CASSPGLAGREQYF; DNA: TGTGCCAGCAGCCCCGGACTAGCGGGAAGGGAGCAGTACTTC
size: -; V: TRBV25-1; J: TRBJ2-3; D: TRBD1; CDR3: CARYRTGQGRPDTQYF; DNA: TGTGCCAGATACCGAACGGGACAGGGTCGCCCAGATACGCAGTATTTT
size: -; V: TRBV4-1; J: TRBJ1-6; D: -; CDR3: CASSQVGGLNSPLHF; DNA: TGCGCCAGCAGCCAAGTAGGGGGTCTGAATTCACCCCTCCACTTT
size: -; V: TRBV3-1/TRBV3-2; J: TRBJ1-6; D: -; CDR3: CASSLQNSPLHF; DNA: TGTGCCAGCAGCCTACAGAATTCACCCCTCCACTTT
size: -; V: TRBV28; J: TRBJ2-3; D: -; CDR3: CASSSPGGTSPHTQYF; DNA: TGTGCCAGCAGTTCCCCTGGGGGGACGAGTCCCCATACGCAGTATTTT
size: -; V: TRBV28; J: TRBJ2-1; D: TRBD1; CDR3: CASSHTGGFVYEQFF; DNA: TGTGCCAGCAGTCATACAGGGGGATTTGTCTATGAGCAGTTCTTC
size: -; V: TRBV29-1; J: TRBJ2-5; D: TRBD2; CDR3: CSVLAGAETQYF; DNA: TGCAGCGTTCTAGCGGGAGCGGAGACCCAGTACTTC
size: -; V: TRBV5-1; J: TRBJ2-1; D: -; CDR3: CASSPLVGANEQFF; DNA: TGCGCCAGCAGCCCCCTGGTAGGGGCCAATGAGCAGTTCTTC
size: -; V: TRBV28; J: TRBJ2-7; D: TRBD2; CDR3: CASSLGLAVPEQYF; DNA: TGTGCCAGCAGCCTAGGACTAGCGGTTCCTGAGCAGTACTTC
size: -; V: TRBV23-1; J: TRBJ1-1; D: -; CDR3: CASSQYRRRTDTEAFF; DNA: TGCGCCAGCAGTCAATATCGGAGGCGCACGGACACTGAAGCTTTCTTT
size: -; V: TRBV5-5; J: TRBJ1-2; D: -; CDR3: CASSQQGYGYTF; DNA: TGTGCCAGCAGCCAGCAGGGCTATGGCTACACCTTC
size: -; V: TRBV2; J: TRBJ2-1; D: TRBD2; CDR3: CASVPGLATYEQFF; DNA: TGTGCCAGCGTACCGGGACTAGCTACCTATGAGCAGTTCTTC
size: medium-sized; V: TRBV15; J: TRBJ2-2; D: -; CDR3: CATRGSGGPTNTGELFF; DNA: TGTGCCACCAGGGGTAGCGGAGGACCCACGAACACCGGGGAGCTGTTTTTT
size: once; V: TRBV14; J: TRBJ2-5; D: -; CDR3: CASSRSGNQETQYF; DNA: TGTGCCAGCAGCCGGTCCGGGAATCAAGAGACCCAGTACTTC
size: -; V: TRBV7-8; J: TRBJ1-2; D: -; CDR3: CASSLAHTAYGYTF; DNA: TGTGCCAGCAGCTTAGCGCACACAGCCTATGGCTACACCTTC
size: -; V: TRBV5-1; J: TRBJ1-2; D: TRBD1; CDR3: CASSFDRDYGYTF; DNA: TGCGCCAGCAGTTTTGACAGGGACTATGGCTACACCTTC